The present T cell receptor beta chain was sequenced within a study of MAIT cells during Salmonella Paratyphi A infection (dated by TCRdb to 2016 to 2017). With respect to the entire study: A single dose of 1-5x10^3 CFU of S. Paratyphi A strain NVGH308 was swallowed by adult volunteers aged 18 to 60. Diagnosed volunteers received ciprofloxacin 500 mg twice daily for 14 days starting at diagnosis.

The full study reports these points: Although the availability of volunteer samples limited sample sizes, the sizes were judged adequate for detecting differences between groups. Diagnosed volunteers showed more expansion or contraction among top five MAIT clonotypes than healthy controls (around 0.57 versus 0.12), suggesting infection-driven repertoire reshaping. From baseline to mid-infection, the space taken up by over-represented MAIT clonotypes dropped significantly (roughly 0.18 to 0.092), whereas no significant difference was seen post-infection.

This clonotype came up a few times. Its target antigen remains unknown. There are no base qualities to consult, and no much larger clone falls within one base. Reading the label with the study, this specimen's time point is: after infection, following antibiotic treatment. In six or seven volunteers who developed enteric fever after controlled oral challenge with live Salmonella Paratyphi A, circulating MAIT cell TCRbeta repertoires were profiled over time. MAIT cell samples were contributed by each diagnosed volunteer at pre-infection, mid-infection and post-infection timepoints. Enteric fever was diagnosed as Paratyphi A bacteremia and/or persistent fever above 38 °C lasting more than 12 hours. Infection was diagnosed in challenged volunteers between day 4 and day 7 after challenge. For RNA extraction, about 4,500 to 11,000 MAIT cells from each sample were sorted straight into RNAqueous-Micro lysis buffer. Lymphoprep gradient centrifugation was used to isolate peripheral blood mononuclear cells from blood samples and leukocyte cones. Sorting was done on either a BD FACSAria Fusion or a BD FACSAria III sorter.

Library construction relied on 5' RACE. Two rounds of PCR with Phusion High-Fidelity polymerase amplified TCRbeta, with sample-specific barcodes added in the primers. TCRbeta libraries were made through template-switch cDNA synthesis using SMARTScribe reverse transcriptase and a TRBC-specific primer. After barcoding, samples were pooled and then prepared using the NEBNext Ultra DNA Library Prep Kit for Illumina. Sequencing of libraries was performed on an Illumina MiSeq with the MiSeq reagent kit v2, 300 cycles. In the paper's pipeline: Reads were demultiplexed by barcode with Jemultiplexer and were aligned with MiTCR using default parameters. VDJtools removed non-functional sequences, and clonotypes were defined by amino acid sequence, with clonotype frequencies based on assigned sequence reads. The clonal space homeostasis analysis grouped clonotypes by frequency into over-represented (0.05-1), large, medium and small bins. TCRdb reprocessing: public reads trimmed at Q25 with fastp, clones called with MiXCR, in-frame beta chains kept. Identical CDR3 protein sequences are pooled into one entry, listed with their most common genes and DNA. These V and J calls are TCRdb output, not the study's own analysis. The sample profile shows 850 to 1,000 distinct CDR3 sequences; approximately 23% of them were found once. The ten largest clones take up about 39% of the sample.

The source material was MAIT cells from blood, sampled at the last sampling point of the challenge study. The receptor was derived from a person aged 18 to 75 who was deliberately infected with Salmonella Paratyphi A in a paratyphoid fever challenge study.

The sequenced DNA is TGTGCCAGCAGTGACTCACTAGCGGGGGGGAATGAGCAGTTCTTC. The translation is CASSDSLAGGNEQFF. This sequence uses TRBV6-4 and TRBJ2-1; TRBD2 agrees with 13 junctional bases. Per the germline V gene, MRHNA is the CDR1 and SNTAGT is the CDR2. The CDR3 spans 15 residues, from the cysteine through the phenylalanine. The only DNA kept is the CDR3, 45 bases in frame from the first base. Relative to germline, V is missing 0 bases and J is missing 7 bases, with 0 bases of the junction outside any gene match.